Following are 25 T cell receptor beta chains from one sample sequenced in a study of OX40 agonist ivuxolimab in advanced cancers. The repertoire was sequenced with immunoSEQ multiplex PCR; TCRdb's copy has only in-frame clones and lacks some. The sample gives approximately 77,000 clones, about 89% of which show up once; around 1.5% is in the top ten. Sequencing used CD4+ or CD8+ T cells sorted from blood, obtained in a trial of the OX40 agonist ivuxolimab. The receptors stem from an adult with an advanced solid tumor such as melanoma, head and neck, liver or kidney cancer.

The V call is TRBV6-6, the J call TRBJ1-6, with D hard to call. V gave up 6 bases and J gave up 9 bases, with 15 bases separating them. This CDR3 has 14 residues. Germline assignment: CDR1 MNHNY and CDR2 SVGAGI (reference sequence). The CDR3 region has the DNA TGTGCCAGCAGCCCTCTAACGGGAAGTTCACCCCTCCACTTT. Translated, it gives CASSPLTGSSPLHF.

The V gene is TRBV7-6, the J gene TRBJ2-7; D perhaps matches TRBD1 (6 bases). V was pared by 4 bases and J by 4 bases, with 14 bases between. The CDR3 contains 14 residues. In germline, CDR1 is SGHVS, CDR2 FNYEAQ. CDR3 in amino acids: CASSSRDTWYEQYF. The CDR3, as DNA: TGTGCCAGCAGCTCCCGGGACACCTGGTACGAGCAGTACTTC.

The V call is TRBV9, the J call TRBJ2-4; 9 bases agree with TRBD2. The CDR3 consists of 14 residues. Looked up from germline, CDR1 is SGDLS and CDR2 is YYNGEE. With V trimmed by 0 bases and J by 5 bases, 0 bases remained unmatched. The CDR3 bases are TGTGCCAGCAGCGTAGGACTAGCGGAAAACATTCAGTACTTC. It yields the protein CASSVGLAENIQYF. Combining the CDR3 with reference TRBV9 and TRBJ2-4 gives the whole variable domain DSGVTQTPKHLITATGQRVTLRCSPRSGDLSVYWYQQSLDQGLQFLIQYYNGEERAKGNILERFSAQQFPDLHSELNLSSLELGDSALYFCASSVGLAENIQYFGAGTRLSVL.

V is TRBV19 and J is TRBJ1-1; the D is unclear. With 7 bases removed from V and 2 bases from J, the gap between germline ends came to 17 bases. There are 15 residues in the CDR3. Germline lookup yields CDR1 LNHDA and CDR2 SQIVND (reference sequence). Here the CDR3 reads CASKLSRVVNTEAFF. Written as DNA, the CDR3 is TGTGCCAGTAAACTAAGTCGGGTCGTTAACACTGAAGCTTTCTTT. Supplemented by reference TRBV19 and TRBJ1-1, the full variable domain reads DGGITQSPKYLFRKEGQNVTLSCEQNLNHDAMYWYRQDPGQGLRLIYYSQIVNDFQKGDIAEGYSVSREKKESFPLTVTSAQKNPTAFYLCASKLSRVVNTEAFFGQGTRLTVV.

The chain has TRBV30 and TRBJ2-2; TRBD2 is a possible D gene (6 bases). Per the germline V gene, CDR1 is GTSNPN and CDR2 is SVGIG (reference sequence). This CDR3 comprises 15 residues. The V and J ends lost 4 bases and 1 base respectively, with 13 bases between them. The CDR3 bases are TGTGCCTGGAAGGAGGGCCCGTTGAACACCGGGGAGCTGTTTTTT. Translation gives CAWKEGPLNTGELFF. Combining the CDR3 with reference TRBV30 and TRBJ2-2 gives the whole variable domain SQTIHQWPATLVQPVGSPLSLECTVEGTSNPNLYWYRQAAGRGLQLLFYSVGIGQISSEVPQNLSASRPQDRQFILSSKKLLLSDSGFYLCAWKEGPLNTGELFFGEGSRLTVL.

The V and J genes are TRBV30 and TRBJ1-6, with D hard to call. The CDR3 extends over 12 amino acids. The V gene's germline CDR1 is GTSNPN and CDR2 SVGIG (reference sequence). V lost 0 bases and J lost 9, with 6 bases in between. CDR3 in DNA: TGTGCCTGGAGTGTAGTCAGTTCACCCCTCCACTTT. It codes for CAWSVVSSPLHF. The variable domain in full, with the rest retrieved from reference TRBV30 and TRBJ1-6, is SQTIHQWPATLVQPVGSPLSLECTVEGTSNPNLYWYRQAAGRGLQLLFYSVGIGQISSEVPQNLSASRPQDRQFILSSKKLLLSDSGFYLCAWSVVSSPLHFGNGTRLTVT.

V gene TRBV5-1 combines with J gene TRBJ1-1, with TRBD1 identical over 10 bases. Germline lookup yields CDR1 SGHRS and CDR2 YFSETQ. The CDR3 loop spans 14 amino acids. After removal of 4 bases from V and 3 bases from J, the junction contained 3 bases not matched to a gene. CDR3 protein: CASSKTGGDTEAFF. The CDR3, as DNA: TGCGCCAGCAGCAAGACAGGGGGCGACACTGAAGCTTTCTTT.

The chain links TRBV4-1 to TRBJ1-5; 7 nucleotides align to TRBD1. CDR3 length equals 15 residues. Germline V gives CDR1 MGHRA, CDR2 YSYEKL. J gave up 7 bases and V 0 bases, and 6 bases lay outside the gene matches. The CDR3 protein is CASSQEVTGEQPQHF. Here the CDR3 DNA reads TGCGCCAGCAGCCAAGAAGTCACAGGGGAGCAGCCCCAGCATTTT.

About this clone itself: In the same sample, other DNA sequences code for this CDR3. The chain uses TRBV5-1 and TRBJ2-4; 11 nucleotides agree with TRBD2. The V and J ends lost 5 bases and 3 bases, in that order; junction bases with no gene match: 4. Germline CDR1 is SGHRS and CDR2 is YFSETQ. The CDR3 has 15 amino acids. The CDR3 DNA reads TGCGCCAGCAGTAGCGGGAGGGAGTACAAAAACATTCAGTACTTC. Translated, it gives CASSSGREYKNIQYF.

V and J are TRBV2 and TRBJ1-4; 8 bases fit TRBD1. V lost 6 bases and J lost 8; bases outside the gene matches: 8. The CDR3 consists of 14 residues. CDR1 is SNHLY and CDR2 is FYNNEI in the germline V gene. CDR3 in DNA: TGTGCCAGCAGAAAGGACAGGGCAGGGGAAAAACTGTTTTTT. Translation gives CASRKDRAGEKLFF.

This rearrangement joins TRBV28 to TRBJ2-7; TRBD1 matches at 7 bases. The CDR3 totals 15 residues. Looked up from germline, CDR1 is MDHEN and CDR2 is SYDVKM. The trim removed 7 bases at V and 1 base at J, leaving 10 bases unmatched. The CDR3 reads CASKSGTASSYEQYF. The CDR3 DNA sequence: TGTGCCAGCAAATCCGGGACAGCAAGTTCCTACGAGCAGTACTTC.

The chain has TRBV2 and TRBJ1-5; D remains ambiguous. Per germline, CDR1 SNHLY and CDR2 FYNNEI. V shed 2 bases and J shed 7 bases, with 6 bases lying between them. CDR3 length equals 12 residues. CDR3 in amino acids: CASSEIVQPQHF. The CDR3 DNA sequence: TGTGCCAGCAGTGAAATAGTGCAGCCCCAGCATTTT.

CDR3 sequence reads: CASSLVGSTSTDTQYF. CDR3 coding DNA: TGCGCCAGCAGCTTGGTTGGCAGCACTAGCACAGATACGCAGTATTTT. The chain has TRBV5-1 and TRBJ2-3; D remains ambiguous. The germline CDR1 and CDR2 sequences are SGHRS and YFSETQ. Trimming shortened V by 0 bases and J by 0 bases, and 11 bases separated the two germline ends. The CDR3 has 16 residues.

V is TRBV5-1 and J is TRBJ2-3; 10 positions match TRBD2. This CDR3 spans 16 amino acids. Germline assignment: CDR1 SGHRS and CDR2 YFSETQ. V shed 1 base, J shed 2 bases, and the junction held 4 bases outside the gene matches. CDR3 DNA: TGCGCCAGCAGCTTGAGGACTAGCGGTCCCACAGATACGCAGTATTTT. Translated: CASSLRTSGPTDTQYF. The full variable domain, in which reference TRBV5-1 and TRBJ2-3 provide the parts outside the CDR3, is KAGVTQTPRYLIKTRGQQVTLSCSPISGHRSVSWYQQTPGQGLQFLFEYFSETQRNKGNFPGRFSGRQFSNSRSEMNVSTLELGDSALYLCASSLRTSGPTDTQYFGPGTRLTVL.

V gene TRBV18 combines with J gene TRBJ2-1, with D possibly being TRBD1 or TRBD2 (5 bases each). CDR1 is KGHSH and CDR2 is LQKENI in the germline V gene. This CDR3 is built from 16 residues. The germline V and J ends were trimmed by 0 bases and 3 bases, with 12 bases remaining between them. The CDR3 region is CASSPPLGADYNEQFF. The CDR3 coding sequence is TGTGCCAGCTCACCACCGCTCGGGGCCGACTACAATGAGCAGTTCTTC.

V is TRBV5-8 and J is TRBJ2-7, with D perhaps TRBD1 (6 bases). CDR3 length equals 12 residues. The V and J ends lost 3 bases and 6 bases respectively, with 10 bases between them. Germline V gene lookup returns CDR1 SGHTS and CDR2 YDEGEE. The CDR3: CASSSTGREQYF. The DNA of the CDR3 is TGTGCCAGCAGCTCAACAGGGCGCGAGCAGTACTTC.

The V call is TRBV7-2, the J call TRBJ2-7; 7 bases match TRBD1. Germline V CDR1 and CDR2: SGHTA, FQGNSA. Trimming took 4 bases from V and 2 from J; bases not matched to a gene: 5. The length of the CDR3 is 14 residues. The CDR3 protein is CASSYRQGTYEQYF. The DNA of the CDR3 is TGTGCCAGCAGCTACAGACAGGGAACCTACGAGCAGTACTTC.

The V gene is TRBV5-1, the J gene TRBJ1-1, with D hard to call. The germline gives CDR1 SGHRS, CDR2 YFSETQ. The V and J ends lost 3 bases and 0 bases respectively, with 6 bases between them. This CDR3 comprises 13 residues. The CDR3 reads CASSSGLNTEAFF. In nucleotides, the CDR3 is TGCGCCAGCAGCTCCGGGTTGAACACTGAAGCTTTCTTT.

The genes are TRBV10-2 and TRBJ1-5; D gene uncertain. Germline V gene data show CDR1 as WSHSY and CDR2 as SAAADI. The germline V and J ends were trimmed by 2 bases and 4 bases, with 3 bases remaining between them. The CDR3 contains 12 residues. The CDR3 sequence is CASSEPNQPQHF. CDR3 sequence (DNA): TGCGCCAGCAGTGAGCCAAATCAGCCCCAGCATTTT.

The J gene is TRBJ1-1, the V gene TRBV6-6, with TRBD1 matching over 7 bases. CDR3 length: 15 residues. In germline, CDR1 is MNHNY, CDR2 SVGAGI (reference sequence). Germline trimming cut 10 bases from V and 0 bases from J; bases unmatched to any gene: 11. CDR3 bases: TGTGCCACATGCCCGGGGACAGCTATGAACACTGAAGCTTTCTTT. Translation: CATCPGTAMNTEAFF.

V is TRBV30 and J is TRBJ1-4; no clear D. Germline assignment: CDR1 GTSNPN and CDR2 SVGIG (reference sequence). Trimming left V 0 bases short and J 8 bases short, with 10 bases between. CDR3 size: 13 residues. CDR3 protein: CAWSVLAGEKLFF. The CDR3 region has the DNA TGTGCCTGGAGTGTTTTAGCTGGGGAAAAACTGTTTTTT.

The rearrangement joins TRBV19 to TRBJ2-1; D gene uncertain. The CDR3 totals 15 residues. Trimming shortened V by 5 bases and J by 2 bases, and 13 bases separated the two germline ends. Germline CDR1 reads LNHDA; CDR2 reads SQIVND (reference sequence). CDR3 residues: CASSRPETPYNEQFF. The CDR3 DNA sequence: TGTGCCAGTAGTCGGCCAGAAACTCCCTACAATGAGCAGTTCTTC.

The V call is TRBV2, the J call TRBJ1-2, with D uncertain. The germline CDR1 and CDR2 sequences are SNHLY and FYNNEI. This CDR3 has 16 amino acids. Trimming left V 4 bases short and J 7 bases short, with 22 bases between. Written as DNA, the CDR3 is TGTGCCAGCAGTGCCTTTCAGGTTTCTACGGGTCTTGGCTACACCTTC. Amino acids: CASSAFQVSTGLGYTF.

The J gene is TRBJ2-2, the V gene TRBV5-4, with 11 positions matching TRBD1. J lost 5 bases, V lost 4 bases, and 7 bases had no gene match. The germline V gene encodes CDR1 SGHNT and CDR2 YYREEE (reference sequence). The CDR3 runs to 16 residues. CDR3 amino acids: CASSLWTGGATGELFF. In DNA form, the CDR3 reads TGTGCCAGCAGCCTATGGACAGGGGGCGCTACCGGGGAGCTGTTTTTT. Full variable domain (remainder filled in from reference TRBV5-4 and TRBJ2-2): ETGVTQSPTHLIKTRGQQVTLRCSSQSGHNTVSWYQQALGQGPQFIFQYYREEENGRGNFPPRFSGLQFPNYSSELNVNALELDDSALYLCASSLWTGGATGELFFGEGSRLTVL.

The chain links TRBV19 to TRBJ1-1; D call uncertain. This CDR3 is 13 amino acids long. Germline V gene sequence: CDR1 LNHDA, CDR2 SQIVND (reference sequence). V was trimmed by 3 bases and J by 1 base, leaving 6 bases between them. The CDR3 protein is CASSIYGNTEAFF. CDR3 nucleotide sequence: TGTGCCAGTAGTATTTACGGGAACACTGAAGCTTTCTTT.